This entry lists 15 T cell receptor beta chains sequenced from one sample in a study of blood T cell repertoires in COVID-19. Data came from immunoSEQ multiplex PCR; TCRdb stores just in-frame clones and leaves some out. This sample has about 220,000 clones; roughly four fifths occur once, and the top ten carry approximately 5.2%. The sample taken for sequencing was peripheral blood. These receptors were collected from a woman in her 70s with COVID-19, enrolled during active disease.

The V gene is TRBV18, the J gene TRBJ1-5, with 7 bases matching TRBD1. Germline V lookup: CDR1 KGHSH, CDR2 LQKENI. The CDR3 is 15 amino acids. V shed 3 bases, J shed 0 bases, and the junction held 2 bases outside the gene matches. This CDR3 is CASSPGQFSNQPQHF. CDR3 coding DNA: TGTGCCAGCTCACCGGGACAGTTTAGCAATCAGCCCCAGCATTTT.

The chain recombines TRBV28 with TRBJ2-2; a weak D match, TRBD2 (6 bases). V lost 2 bases and J lost 6, with 13 bases in between. CDR1 is MDHEN and CDR2 is SYDVKM in the germline V gene. CDR3 length: 15 amino acids. The CDR3: CASSLAGRSSGELFF. In DNA form, the CDR3 reads TGTGCCAGCAGTTTAGCCGGGAGATCTTCCGGGGAGCTGTTTTTT. The full variable domain, completed using reference TRBV28 and TRBJ2-2, is DVKVTQSSRYLVKRTGEKVFLECVQDMDHENMFWYRQDPGLGLRLIYFSYDVKMKEKGDIPEGYSVSREKKERFSLILESASTNQTSMYLCASSLAGRSSGELFFGEGSRLTVL.

The genes are TRBV6-2 or TRBV6-3 and TRBJ1-2; D is uncertain. The V gene lost 3 bases and the J gene lost 4 bases, with 12 bases spanning the gap. From germline, CDR1 is MNHEY and CDR2 SVGEGT. The CDR3 contains 14 residues. The CDR3 region is CASSYSTGFYGYTF. The CDR3, as DNA: TGTGCCAGCAGTTATTCAACGGGGTTCTATGGCTACACCTTC.

This CDR3 reads CASSLLAGASYNEQFF. The DNA for the CDR3 is TGCGCCAGCAGTTTACTAGCGGGAGCCTCCTACAATGAGCAGTTCTTC. The chain carries TRBV5-1 and TRBJ2-1; TRBD2 matches at 11 bases. Germline-derived CDR1 and CDR2 are SGHRS and YFSETQ. With 5 bases clipped from V and 0 bases from J, the junction kept 4 bases outside the gene matches. This CDR3 has 16 amino acids.

The chain joins TRBV20-1 to TRBJ2-7; tentative D call: TRBD2 (5 bases). This CDR3 has 13 residues. Germline CDR1 is DFQATT and CDR2 is SNEGSKA (reference sequence). Trimming cost V 3 bases and J 5 bases, with 14 bases left between them. The CDR3 DNA reads as TGCAGTGCTAGTTCCGGGAAAGACAACGAGCAGTACTTC. It yields the protein CSASSGKDNEQYF.

The chain has TRBV5-8 and TRBJ1-6, with 7 bases matching TRBD1. The CDR3 is made up of 16 amino acids. CDR1 SGHTS and CDR2 YDEGEE come from the germline V gene. Trimming at V came to 3 bases and at J to 5 bases, leaving 8 bases not matched to a gene. The CDR3 protein is CASSSHHRGHNSPLHF. CDR3 nucleotide sequence: TGTGCCAGCAGCTCGCACCACAGGGGACATAATTCACCCCTCCACTTT.

The gene calls are TRBV5-1 and TRBJ2-5; 11 nucleotides line up with TRBD2. Unmatched junction bases numbered 9, after V lost 4 bases and J lost 4 bases. Germline CDR1 SGHRS, CDR2 YFSETQ. The CDR3 is 16 amino acids. CDR3 DNA: TGCGCCAGCAGCGCAGGTAGGCTAGCGGGAGGAGAGACCCAGTACTTC. This sequence encodes CASSAGRLAGGETQYF.

The CDR3 DNA reads as TGTGCCAGCTCCCGAGAGAGCTCCTATAATTCACCCCTCCACTTT. Residues: CASSRESSYNSPLHF. The chain combines TRBV18 with TRBJ1-6; D not certain. Germline loops: CDR1 KGHSH, CDR2 LQKENI. This CDR3 is 15 amino acids long. Trimming shortened V by 6 bases and J by 0 bases, and 9 bases separated the two germline ends.

Only one count was recorded for this clone. The chain uses TRBV24-1 and TRBJ2-2; tentative D call: TRBD1 (6 bases). The germline V and J ends were trimmed by 0 bases and 3 bases, with 13 bases remaining between them. This CDR3 spans 17 amino acids. Germline CDR1 KGHDR, CDR2 SFDVKD. The CDR3: CATSDLPRDTHTGELFF. As DNA, the CDR3 is TGTGCCACCAGTGATTTGCCTAGGGACACCCACACCGGGGAGCTGTTTTTT.

The chain joins TRBV14 to TRBJ2-3; 13 bases match TRBD2. The V and J ends lost 0 bases and 4 bases, in that order; junction bases with no gene match: 7. CDR1 SGHDN and CDR2 FVKESK come from the germline V gene. This CDR3 is built from 18 residues. The CDR3 nucleotides read TGTGCCAGCAGCCAAGACTTTAAAACTAGCGGGAGGGCAGATACGCAGTATTTT. Amino acids: CASSQDFKTSGRADTQYF.

The genes are TRBV28 and TRBJ1-3, with TRBD1 matching 9 bases. Germline assignment: CDR1 MDHEN and CDR2 SYDVKM. Trimming removed 4 bases from V and 0 bases from J; junction bases left unmatched: 4. This CDR3 is 16 amino acids long. For the CDR3, the DNA is TGTGCCAGCAGTTCACAGGGGGCTGCCTCTGGAAACACCATATATTTT. This sequence encodes CASSSQGAASGNTIYF. Drawing the rest from reference TRBV28 and TRBJ1-3, the complete variable domain is DVKVTQSSRYLVKRTGEKVFLECVQDMDHENMFWYRQDPGLGLRLIYFSYDVKMKEKGDIPEGYSVSREKKERFSLILESASTNQTSMYLCASSSQGAASGNTIYFGEGSWLTVV.

The chain combines TRBV7-9 with TRBJ2-3; D is possibly TRBD2 (9 bases). Germline CDR1 SEHNR, CDR2 FQNEAQ (reference sequence). The ends were cut back, 6 bases at V and 0 bases at J, with 25 bases in the middle. The CDR3 extends over 19 amino acids. The CDR3 sequence: CASSFLGTGGTSSTDTQYF. The CDR3 bases are TGTGCCAGCAGTTTCCTGGGAACAGGGGGGACTAGCAGCACAGATACGCAGTATTTT.

The sample holds one count of this clone. The chain recombines TRBV6-6 with TRBJ1-2; 8 nucleotides agree with TRBD1. V lost 6 bases to trimming and J lost 5 bases; unmatched junction nucleotides: 8. This CDR3 has 14 amino acids. Germline assignment: CDR1 MNHNY and CDR2 SVGAGI (reference sequence). CDR3 amino acids: CASSPATGAYGYTF. The CDR3 DNA follows: TGTGCCAGCAGCCCGGCGACAGGGGCTTATGGCTACACCTTC.

The J gene is TRBJ2-2, the V gene TRBV5-1; the D gene is possibly TRBD1 (5 bases). The CDR3 has 16 amino acids. In germline, CDR1 is SGHRS, CDR2 YFSETQ. V lost 1 base and J 1 base, leaving 11 bases between the germline ends. This chain's CDR3 is CASSLQGIMNTGELFF. CDR3 coding DNA: TGCGCCAGCAGCTTGCAGGGCATAATGAACACCGGGGAGCTGTTTTTT. The whole variable domain, filled in from reference TRBV5-1 and TRBJ2-2, reads KAGVTQTPRYLIKTRGQQVTLSCSPISGHRSVSWYQQTPGQGLQFLFEYFSETQRNKGNFPGRFSGRQFSNSRSEMNVSTLELGDSALYLCASSLQGIMNTGELFFGEGSRLTVL.

A remark on this clone: The sample contains more than one DNA sequence encoding this CDR3. This chain links TRBV15 with TRBJ1-5; D may be TRBD1 (5 bases). Trimming shortened V by 1 base and J by 1 base, and 5 bases separated the two germline ends. The CDR3 runs 14 residues. Germline CDR1 and CDR2: LNHNV and YYDKDF (reference sequence). The CDR3 DNA is TGTGCCACCAGCAGAGGACAGAGCAATCAGCCCCAGCATTTT. Its translation: CATSRGQSNQPQHF.